This record looks at one TCR beta chain sequence and its context. These data belong to a study of T-cell memory formation after mild COVID-19. Germline-derived CDR1 and CDR2 are DFQATT and SNEGSKA (reference sequence). Trimming cost V 3 bases and J 0 bases, with 9 bases left between them. The CDR3 loop spans 13 amino acids. TCRdb re-derived calls from the 5' RACE reads in MiXCR, one entry per CDR3 protein. The sample lists fewer than 95,000 distinct CDR3 sequences, 10% to 15% seen once, with roughly a quarter in the top ten. The clonotype comes from an adult woman who had mild COVID-19 (a few samples of this study predate the infection). Cell type and time point are not known. The source material was PBMCs or a T cell subset sorted from them (not recorded which). The chain uses TRBV20-1 and TRBJ2-7; D is uncertain. CDR3 coding DNA: TGCAGTGCTAGGGGCCTAACCTCCTACGAGCAGTACTTC. Amino acid sequence: CSARGLTSYEQYF.